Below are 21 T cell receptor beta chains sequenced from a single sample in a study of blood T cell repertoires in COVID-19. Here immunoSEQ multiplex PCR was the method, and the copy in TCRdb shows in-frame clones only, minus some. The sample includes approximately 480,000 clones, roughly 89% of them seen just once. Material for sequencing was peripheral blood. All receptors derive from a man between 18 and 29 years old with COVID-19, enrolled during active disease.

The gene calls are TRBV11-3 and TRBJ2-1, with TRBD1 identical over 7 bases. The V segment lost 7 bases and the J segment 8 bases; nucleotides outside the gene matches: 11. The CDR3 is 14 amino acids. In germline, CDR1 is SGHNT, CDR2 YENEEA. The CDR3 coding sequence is TGTGCCAGCACCCCGTCCTCAGGGGGTCATGAGCAGTTCTTC. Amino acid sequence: CASTPSSGGHEQFF.

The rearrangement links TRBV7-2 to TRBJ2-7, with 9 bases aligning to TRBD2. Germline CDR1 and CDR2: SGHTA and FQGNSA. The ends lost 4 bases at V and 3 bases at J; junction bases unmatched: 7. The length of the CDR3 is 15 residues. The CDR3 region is CASSSHSGSVYEQYF. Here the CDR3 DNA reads TGTGCCAGCAGCTCCCATAGCGGGAGCGTCTACGAGCAGTACTTC.

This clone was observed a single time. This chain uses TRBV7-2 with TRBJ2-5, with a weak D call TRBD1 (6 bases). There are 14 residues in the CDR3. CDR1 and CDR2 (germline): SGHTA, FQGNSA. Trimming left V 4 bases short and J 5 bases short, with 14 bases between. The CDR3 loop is CASSSRTRGETQYF. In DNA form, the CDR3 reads TGTGCCAGCAGCTCGCGGACGAGGGGGGAGACCCAGTACTTC.

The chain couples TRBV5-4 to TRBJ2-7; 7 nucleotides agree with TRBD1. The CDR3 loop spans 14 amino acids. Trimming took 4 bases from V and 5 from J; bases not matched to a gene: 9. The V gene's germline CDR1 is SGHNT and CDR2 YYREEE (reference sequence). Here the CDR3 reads CASSPRQGVNEQYF. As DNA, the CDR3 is TGTGCCAGCAGCCCACGACAGGGCGTGAACGAGCAGTACTTC. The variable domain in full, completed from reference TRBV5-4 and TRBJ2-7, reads ETGVTQSPTHLIKTRGQQVTLRCSSQSGHNTVSWYQQALGQGPQFIFQYYREEENGRGNFPPRFSGLQFPNYSSELNVNALELDDSALYLCASSPRQGVNEQYFGPGTRLTVT.

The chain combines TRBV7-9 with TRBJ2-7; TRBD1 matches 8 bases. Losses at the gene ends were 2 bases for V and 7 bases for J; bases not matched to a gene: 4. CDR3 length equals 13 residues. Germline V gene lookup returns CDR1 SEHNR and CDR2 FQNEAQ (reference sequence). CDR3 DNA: TGTGCCAGCAGCTTAACAGGGGGTACTGAGCAGTACTTC. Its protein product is CASSLTGGTEQYF.

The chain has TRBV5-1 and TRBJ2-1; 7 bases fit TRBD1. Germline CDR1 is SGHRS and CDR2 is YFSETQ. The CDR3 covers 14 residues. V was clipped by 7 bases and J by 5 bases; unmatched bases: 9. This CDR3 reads CASLQGYTDNEQFF. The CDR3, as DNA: TGCGCCAGCTTACAGGGGTACACCGACAATGAGCAGTTCTTC.

CDR3 residues: CASRSPSGPQETQYF. CDR3 DNA sequence: TGTGCCAGCAGGTCCCCCAGCGGGCCTCAAGAGACCCAGTACTTC. The genes are TRBV2 and TRBJ2-5, with D possibly matching TRBD2 (6 bases). The V end was cut by 6 bases, the J end by 2 bases, with 16 bases between. The CDR3 is 15 residues long. Germline V gene lookup returns CDR1 SNHLY and CDR2 FYNNEI.

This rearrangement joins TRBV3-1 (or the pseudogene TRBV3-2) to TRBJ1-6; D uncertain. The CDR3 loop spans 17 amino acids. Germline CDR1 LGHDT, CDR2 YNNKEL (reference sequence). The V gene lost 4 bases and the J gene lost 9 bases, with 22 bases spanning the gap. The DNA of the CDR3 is TGTGCCAGCAGCCGGGCTCTCCAACTATCGCGGGGTTCACCCCTCCACTTT. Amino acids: CASSRALQLSRGSPLHF.

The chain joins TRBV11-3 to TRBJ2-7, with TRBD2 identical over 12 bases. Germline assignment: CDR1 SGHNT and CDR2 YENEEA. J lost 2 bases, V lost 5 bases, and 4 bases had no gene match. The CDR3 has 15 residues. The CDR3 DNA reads TGTGCCAGCAGCCCTAGGACTAGCGGGGCCTACGAGCAGTACTTC. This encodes CASSPRTSGAYEQYF.

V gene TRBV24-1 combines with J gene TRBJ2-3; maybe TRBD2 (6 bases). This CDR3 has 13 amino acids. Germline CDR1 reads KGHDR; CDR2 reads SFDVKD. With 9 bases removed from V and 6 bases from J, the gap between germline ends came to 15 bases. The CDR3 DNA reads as TGTGCCACCTCTACCCCCCTAGCGGATACGCAGTATTTT. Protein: CATSTPLADTQYF.

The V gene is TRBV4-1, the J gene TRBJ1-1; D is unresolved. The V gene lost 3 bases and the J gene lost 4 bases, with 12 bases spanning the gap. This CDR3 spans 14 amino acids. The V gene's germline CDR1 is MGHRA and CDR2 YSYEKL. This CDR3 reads CASSHLDGGTEAFF. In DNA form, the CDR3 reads TGCGCCAGCAGCCACTTGGATGGCGGCACTGAAGCTTTCTTT.

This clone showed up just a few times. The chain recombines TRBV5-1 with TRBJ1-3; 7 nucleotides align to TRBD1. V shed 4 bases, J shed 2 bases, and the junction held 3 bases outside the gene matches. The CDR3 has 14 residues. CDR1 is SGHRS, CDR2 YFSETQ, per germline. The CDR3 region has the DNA TGCGCCAGCAGCGGGGGGACAGCTGGAAACACCATATATTTT. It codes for CASSGGTAGNTIYF.

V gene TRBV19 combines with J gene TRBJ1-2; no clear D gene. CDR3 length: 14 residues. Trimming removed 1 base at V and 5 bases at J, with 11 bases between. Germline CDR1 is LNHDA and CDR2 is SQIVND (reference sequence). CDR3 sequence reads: CASSIGTEGYGYTF. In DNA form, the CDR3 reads TGTGCCAGTAGTATAGGGACGGAGGGTTATGGCTACACCTTC.

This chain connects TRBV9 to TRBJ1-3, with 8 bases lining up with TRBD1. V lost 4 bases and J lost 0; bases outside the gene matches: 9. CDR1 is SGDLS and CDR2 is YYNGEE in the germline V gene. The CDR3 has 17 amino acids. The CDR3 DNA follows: TGTGCCAGCAGCCCCTCACAGGGGGGAAACTCTGGAAACACCATATATTTT. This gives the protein CASSPSQGGNSGNTIYF.

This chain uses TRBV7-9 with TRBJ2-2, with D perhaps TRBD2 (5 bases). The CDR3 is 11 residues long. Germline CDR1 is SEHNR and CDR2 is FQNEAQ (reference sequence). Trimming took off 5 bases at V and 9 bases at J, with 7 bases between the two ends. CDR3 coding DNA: TGTGCCAGCAGCCGGGAAAGGGAGCTGTTTTTT. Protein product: CASSRERELFF.

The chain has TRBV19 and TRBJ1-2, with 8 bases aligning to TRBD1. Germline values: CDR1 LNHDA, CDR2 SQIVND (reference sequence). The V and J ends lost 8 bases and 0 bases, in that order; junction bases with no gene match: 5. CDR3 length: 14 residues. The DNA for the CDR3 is TGTGCCAGTCGGACAGGGACTTCTAACTATGGCTACACCTTC. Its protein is CASRTGTSNYGYTF.

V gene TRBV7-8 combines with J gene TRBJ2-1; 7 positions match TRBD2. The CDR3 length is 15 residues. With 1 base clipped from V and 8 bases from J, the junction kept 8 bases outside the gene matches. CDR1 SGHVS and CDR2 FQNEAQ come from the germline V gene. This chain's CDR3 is CASSLDWGGRDEQFF. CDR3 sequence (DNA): TGTGCCAGCAGCTTAGATTGGGGGGGGAGGGATGAGCAGTTCTTC. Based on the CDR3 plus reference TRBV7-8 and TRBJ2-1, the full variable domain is GAGVSQSPRYKVAKRGQDVALRCDPISGHVSLFWYQQALGQGPEFLTYFQNEAQLDKSGLPSDRFFAERPEGSVSTLKIQRTQQEDSAVYLCASSLDWGGRDEQFFGPGTRLTVL.

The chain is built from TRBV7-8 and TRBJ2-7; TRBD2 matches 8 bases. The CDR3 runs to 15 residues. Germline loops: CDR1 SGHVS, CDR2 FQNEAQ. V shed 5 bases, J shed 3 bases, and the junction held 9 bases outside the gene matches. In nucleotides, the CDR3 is TGTGCCAGCAGCCCCTTACTAGCGGCGCACTACGAGCAGTACTTC. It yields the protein CASSPLLAAHYEQYF.

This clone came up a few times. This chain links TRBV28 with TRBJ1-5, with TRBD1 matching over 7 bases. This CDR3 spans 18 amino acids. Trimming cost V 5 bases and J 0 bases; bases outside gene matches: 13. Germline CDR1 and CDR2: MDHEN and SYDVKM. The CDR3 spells CASSPTDRTKYSNQPQHF. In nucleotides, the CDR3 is TGTGCCAGCAGTCCCACGGACAGGACAAAATATAGCAATCAGCCCCAGCATTTT.

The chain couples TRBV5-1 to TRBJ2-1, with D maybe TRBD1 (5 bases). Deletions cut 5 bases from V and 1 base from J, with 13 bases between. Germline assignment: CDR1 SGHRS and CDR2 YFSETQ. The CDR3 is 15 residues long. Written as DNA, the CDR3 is TGCGCCAGCAGGCAAGGGGAAGGGTCCTACAATGAGCAGTTCTTC. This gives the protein CASRQGEGSYNEQFF.

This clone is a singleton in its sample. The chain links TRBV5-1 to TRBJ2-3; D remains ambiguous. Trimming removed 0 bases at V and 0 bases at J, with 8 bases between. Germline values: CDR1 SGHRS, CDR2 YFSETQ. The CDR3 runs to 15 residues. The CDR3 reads CASSLVATSTDTQYF. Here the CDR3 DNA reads TGCGCCAGCAGCTTGGTGGCGACTAGCACAGATACGCAGTATTTT.